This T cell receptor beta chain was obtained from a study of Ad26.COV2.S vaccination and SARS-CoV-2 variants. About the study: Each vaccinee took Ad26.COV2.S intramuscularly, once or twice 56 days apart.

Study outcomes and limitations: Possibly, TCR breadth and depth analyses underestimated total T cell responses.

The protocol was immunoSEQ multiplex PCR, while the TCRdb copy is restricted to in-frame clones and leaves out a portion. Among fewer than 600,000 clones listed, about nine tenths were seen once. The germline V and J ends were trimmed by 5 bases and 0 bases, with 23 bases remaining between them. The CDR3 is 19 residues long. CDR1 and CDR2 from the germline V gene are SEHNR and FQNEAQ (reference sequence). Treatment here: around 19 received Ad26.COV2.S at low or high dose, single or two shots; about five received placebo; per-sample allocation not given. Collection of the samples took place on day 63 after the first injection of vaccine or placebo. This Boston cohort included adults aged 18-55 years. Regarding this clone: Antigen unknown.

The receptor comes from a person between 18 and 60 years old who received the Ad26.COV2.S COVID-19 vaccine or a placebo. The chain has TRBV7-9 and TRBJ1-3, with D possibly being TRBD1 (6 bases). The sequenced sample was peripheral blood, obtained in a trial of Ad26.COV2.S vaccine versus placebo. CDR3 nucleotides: TGTGCCAGCAGCCGGTTGGGCGGCAGGGGCCAATACTCTGGAAACACCATATATTTT. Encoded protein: CASSRLGGRGQYSGNTIYF.